Presented here are 21 T cell receptor beta chains from one specimen sequenced in a study of response to subunit inactivated influenza vaccine. TCRdb reprocessed the RT-PCR reads via MiXCR and lists one record per CDR3 protein. The table records roughly 570,000 distinct CDR3 sequences, 14% of them present only once. The starting material was PBMCs from blood, obtained about 11 days after vaccination. These receptors all stem from a man aged 45-65 years who received an inactivated influenza vaccine.

This chain joins TRBV5-1 and TRBJ2-7; D call uncertain. The CDR3 loop spans 13 amino acids. Trimming removed 3 bases at V and 0 bases at J, with 7 bases between. Germline lookup yields CDR1 SGHRS and CDR2 YFSETQ. The CDR3 DNA reads TGCGCCAGCAGCTATGGCACCTCCTACGAGCAGTACTTC. Its translation is CASSYGTSYEQYF.

This clonotype was seen a few times. The chain employs TRBV5-1 and TRBJ2-1; 7 nucleotides align to TRBD2. Germline assignment: CDR1 SGHRS and CDR2 YFSETQ. V dropped 4 bases and J dropped 5; count of bases not matched to a gene: 12. This CDR3 is 16 amino acids long. CDR3 sequence: CASSPESAGLHNEQFF. In DNA, the CDR3 is TGCGCCAGCAGCCCAGAATCAGCGGGATTGCACAATGAGCAGTTCTTC. The full variable domain, with the rest looked up from reference TRBV5-1 and TRBJ2-1, is KAGVTQTPRYLIKTRGQQVTLSCSPISGHRSVSWYQQTPGQGLQFLFEYFSETQRNKGNFPGRFSGRQFSNSRSEMNVSTLELGDSALYLCASSPESAGLHNEQFFGPGTRLTVL.

The chain carries TRBV4-3 and TRBJ2-7; D perhaps matches TRBD1 (5 bases). Germline assignment: CDR1 LGHNA and CDR2 YSLEER. V shed 0 bases and J shed 2 bases, with 11 bases lying between them. This CDR3 region has 15 residues. The CDR3 nucleotides are TGCGCCAGCAGCCAAGACGCGGCAGGGACCTACGAGCAGTACTTC. Translated: CASSQDAAGTYEQYF.

This clonotype was counted a few times. The chain recombines TRBV7-9 with TRBJ1-5, with a tentative D call TRBD1 (6 bases). Trimming pared 4 bases from V and 3 bases from J, leaving 13 bases between. The germline CDR1 and CDR2 sequences are SEHNR and FQNEAQ (reference sequence). The length of the CDR3 is 15 residues. The CDR3 loop is CASSSGGAFNQPQHF. In DNA, the CDR3 is TGTGCCAGCAGCTCGGGGGGGGCATTCAATCAGCCCCAGCATTTT.

The V and J genes are TRBV5-6 and TRBJ2-5, with 7 bases fitting TRBD1. Germline CDR1 and CDR2: SGHDT and YYEEEE. CDR3 length: 14 residues. With 1 base clipped from V and 4 bases from J, the junction kept 4 bases outside the gene matches. The CDR3 bases are TGTGCCAGCAGCTTGACGGCAGGGGGAGAGACCCAGTACTTC. Translation: CASSLTAGGETQYF. The entire variable domain, with the rest obtained from reference TRBV5-6 and TRBJ2-5, is as follows: DAGVTQSPTHLIKTRGQQVTLRCSPKSGHDTVSWYQQALGQGPQFIFQYYEEEERQRGNFPDRFSGHQFPNYSSELNVNALLLGDSALYLCASSLTAGGETQYFGPGTRLLVL.

This clonotype appeared once. The genes are TRBV11-1 and TRBJ2-5; TRBD2 agrees at 14 bases. The germline gives CDR1 SGHAT, CDR2 FQDESV (reference sequence). This CDR3 is built from 18 residues. V shed 2 bases and J 7 bases; nucleotides not matched to a gene: 12. CDR3 loop: CASSLLSGTSGRAGTQYF. The CDR3 nucleotides read TGTGCCAGCAGCTTATTGTCGGGGACTAGCGGGAGAGCGGGGACCCAGTACTTC.

Ten or more counts support this clonotype. This chain connects TRBV15 to TRBJ2-2; a possible D gene is TRBD1 (6 bases). The germline V gene has CDR1 LNHNV and CDR2 YYDKDF (reference sequence). The germline V and J ends were trimmed by 9 bases and 4 bases, with 21 bases remaining between them. The CDR3 covers 16 residues. CDR3 nucleotide sequence: TGTGCCACTTCTGAGGCAGGGGCTCGGGCCACCGGGGAGCTGTTTTTT. Its protein product is CATSEAGARATGELFF.

This clonotype has just a few counts. This chain connects TRBV12-3 or TRBV12-4 to TRBJ1-2; D is ambiguous. Between the trimmed V and J ends, which lost 6 bases and 8 bases, there was a span of 19 bases. CDR3 length: 14 residues. The CDR3 nucleotides are TGTGCCAGCAGCCTCTATAAAGGGTCCCTCGGCTACACCTTC. It specifies CASSLYKGSLGYTF.

This clonotype came up many times. The rearrangement links TRBV20-1 to TRBJ1-2; D not resolved. CDR3 length: 15 residues. The V and J ends lost 3 bases and 2 bases respectively, with 16 bases between them. Germline CDR1 DFQATT, CDR2 SNEGSKA (reference sequence). The CDR3 loop is CSARTSLGRNYGYTF. CDR3 DNA: TGCAGTGCTAGGACGTCCCTCGGGAGGAACTATGGCTACACCTTC.

As to this clonotype: This may stem from a read error, because a much larger clone lies one nucleotide away. J is TRBJ2-5 and V is TRBV12-3 or TRBV12-4; D is uncertain. The CDR3 has 14 residues. CDR3 coding DNA: TGTTCCAGCAGTTTTTCAGGCCTGCAAGAGACCCAGTACTTC. Translation gives CSSSFSGLQETQYF.

The chain employs TRBV19 and TRBJ2-2; no reliable D call. The germline gives CDR1 LNHDA, CDR2 SQIVND (reference sequence). With 3 bases removed from V and 1 base from J, the gap between germline ends came to 6 bases. The CDR3 is 14 amino acids. The CDR3 nucleotides read TGTGCCAGTAGTATTCTCGGGAACACCGGGGAGCTGTTTTTT. It specifies CASSILGNTGELFF.

This clonotype was seen only a few times. The rearrangement links TRBV20-1 to TRBJ1-2, with D possibly matching TRBD1 (5 bases). Germline V lookup: CDR1 DFQATT, CDR2 SNEGSKA (reference sequence). CDR3 size: 18 residues. Trimming took off 5 bases at V and 3 bases at J, with 28 bases between the two ends. The CDR3 reads CSAGPGGGWHTTDYGYTF. CDR3 nucleotide sequence: TGCAGTGCTGGGCCGGGGGGAGGTTGGCACACGACCGACTATGGCTACACCTTC.

The table lists this clonotype with a few counts. V gene TRBV4-2 combines with J gene TRBJ2-1; 9 bases line up with TRBD1. V lost 1 base to trimming and J lost 1 base; unmatched junction nucleotides: 5. The CDR3 covers 17 residues. CDR1 is LGHNA and CDR2 is YNFKEQ in the germline V gene. The chain's CDR3 is CASSQGQGVWSYNEQFF. The CDR3 DNA sequence: TGTGCCAGCAGCCAAGGACAGGGGGTTTGGTCCTACAATGAGCAGTTCTTC.

The table lists this clonotype with a few counts. The J gene is TRBJ2-7, the V gene TRBV6-5, with a tentative D call TRBD1 (6 bases). Germline CDR1 MNHEY, CDR2 SVGAGI. Trimming shortened V by 4 bases and J by 4 bases, and 11 bases separated the two germline ends. This CDR3 has 13 amino acids. The CDR3 DNA sequence: TGTGCCAGCAGTTTCGGACAGAAGTACGAGCAGTACTTC. As protein: CASSFGQKYEQYF.

This chain joins TRBV29-1 and TRBJ2-7; TRBD1 is a possible D gene (6 bases). This CDR3 spans 16 amino acids. Germline lookup yields CDR1 SQVTM and CDR2 ANQGSEA. V was pared by 0 bases and J by 0 bases, with 15 bases between. This chain's CDR3 is CSVEDRRTASSYEQYF. CDR3 bases: TGCAGCGTTGAAGATCGAAGGACAGCAAGCTCCTACGAGCAGTACTTC.

The V call is TRBV9, the J call TRBJ1-6, with D tentatively TRBD1 (5 bases). With 5 bases removed from V and 10 bases from J, the gap between germline ends came to 16 bases. CDR1 and CDR2 (germline): SGDLS, YYNGEE. The CDR3 contains 14 residues. The CDR3 nucleotides read TGTGCCAGCAGGGCTCAGGGACTAGAATCACCCCTCCACTTT. Protein product: CASRAQGLESPLHF. The variable domain in full, completed from reference TRBV9 and TRBJ1-6, reads DSGVTQTPKHLITATGQRVTLRCSPRSGDLSVYWYQQSLDQGLQFLIQYYNGEERAKGNILERFSAQQFPDLHSELNLSSLELGDSALYFCASRAQGLESPLHFGNGTRLTVT.

This chain uses TRBV9 with TRBJ2-2; tentative D call: TRBD1 (5 bases). Trimming cost V 4 bases and J 7 bases, with 17 bases left between them. The CDR3 extends over 15 amino acids. The germline V gene has CDR1 SGDLS and CDR2 YYNGEE. DNA for the CDR3: TGTGCCAGCAGCCGGACACCGAACGACGGCGGGGAGCTGTTTTTT. Translation gives CASSRTPNDGGELFF.

The chain combines TRBV10-3 with TRBJ2-3; the D is unclear. V dropped 3 bases and J dropped 5 bases, with 6 bases sitting between them. CDR3 size: 12 residues. Looked up from germline, CDR1 is ENHRY and CDR2 is SYGVKD. Here the CDR3 DNA reads TGTGCCATCAGTGATGAGGTAGATACGCAGTATTTT. It codes for CAISDEVDTQYF.

This clonotype was seen only a few times. The rearrangement joins TRBV24-1 to TRBJ2-2, with 11 bases aligning to TRBD1. V was clipped by 4 bases and J by 2 bases; unmatched bases: 5. The length of the CDR3 is 17 residues. Germline CDR1 KGHDR, CDR2 SFDVKD. The CDR3 here is CATSDLGTGGNTGELFF. The CDR3 DNA reads TGTGCCACCAGTGACTTGGGGACAGGGGGTAACACCGGGGAGCTGTTTTTT.

The table lists this clonotype with a count of one. The genes are TRBV11-2 and TRBJ2-5; TRBD1 matches at 8 bases. Germline CDR1 reads SGHAT; CDR2 reads FQNNGV. V was clipped by 5 bases and J by 5 bases; unmatched bases: 19. CDR3 length equals 18 residues. This CDR3 is CASSPQTGVRLSWETQYF. CDR3 coding DNA: TGTGCCAGCAGCCCCCAGACAGGGGTGAGGTTATCGTGGGAGACCCAGTACTTC.

This clonotype turned up a few times. The J gene is TRBJ2-7, the V gene TRBV4-2; 9 nucleotides agree with TRBD2. The CDR3 covers 17 residues. Germline V CDR1 and CDR2: LGHNA, YNFKEQ. J gave up 0 bases and V 4 bases, and 10 bases lay outside the gene matches. In DNA, the CDR3 is TGTGCCAGCAGCCCCACGGATCGGACTAGCGACTCCTACGAGCAGTACTTC. Its protein is CASSPTDRTSDSYEQYF.